The present TCR beta chain was sequenced within a study of cytomegalovirus exposure and HLA in healthy donors. From germline, CDR1 is SGHNT and CDR2 YENEEA. V was cut by 0 bases and J by 5 bases, with 16 bases left in between. This CDR3 has 16 residues. Measured with immunoSEQ multiplex PCR; TCRdb has only the in-frame clones, and not every one. The sample records a few hundred thousand clones, about 86% being singletons. Regarding this clone: Its antigen is not identified.

Separate from the approximately 650-subject first cohort, the approximately 130-subject validation cohort was the one that the donors belonged to. Regarding the study as a whole: According to a later analysis, TCR clusters from the first cohort tended to co-occur in the 120 or so validation repertoires. Altogether, 150 or so TCR beta chains were recorded as cytomegalovirus-associated. In vitro assays verified that three CMV-associated chains recognized CMV antigens specifically.

The rearrangement uses TRBV11-3 and TRBJ1-1; D perhaps matches TRBD1 (5 bases). The receptor comes from a woman aged 18-29 years in good health and CMV-seronegative. Sequenced sample: PBMCs. The DNA of the CDR3 is TGTGCCAGCAGCTTAGATGGGCGCGGGGGGAGGACTGAAGCTTTCTTT. Translating gives CASSLDGRGGRTEAFF.